This T cell receptor (beta chain) is from a study of identical twins. Study outcomes and limitations: While abundant cord blood beta clonotypes carried fewer insertions, memory repertoires showed no such pattern. Conclusions relied on cross-sectional statistical analysis, not following the same donors.

Trimming at V came to 6 bases and at J to 3 bases, leaving 2 bases not matched to a gene. Germline V gene data show CDR1 as DFQATT and CDR2 as SNEGSKA (reference sequence). This CDR3 spans 12 amino acids. A universal primer site arose from template switching, and cDNA bore unique molecular identifiers. In TCRdb, the 5' RACE reads were re-called with MiXCR into one record per CDR3 protein. The table lists 500,000 to 600,000 distinct CDR3 sequences, 22% of them singletons. Remarks on this clonotype: Antigen: not known.

The same data also went into a second study, on T cells expressing NK-cell markers.

Material for sequencing was CD4+ T cells sorted from blood. The rearrangement links TRBV20-1 to TRBJ1-1; TRBD1 aligns across 9 bases. The origin of this receptor is a woman in her late teens or twenties in good health. Written as DNA, the CDR3 is TGCAGTGCCGGGACAGGGTACACTGAAGCTTTCTTT. Protein product: CSAGTGYTEAFF.